This T cell receptor beta chain was sequenced in a study of blood T cell repertoires in COVID-19. For the study at large: PBMCs, B-cell-depleted T cells, or T cells were the source of the cDNA or gDNA that made up the material.

Using immunoSEQ multiplex PCR, the repertoire was profiled, and TCRdb retains in-frame clones only, with some absent. The table includes 90,000 to 100,000 clones, approximately 82% detected once. This CDR3 has 13 amino acids. Trimming pared 5 bases from V and 1 base from J, leaving 8 bases between. Germline assignment: CDR1 SGHNT and CDR2 YENEEA. The TCR comes from a man in his 70s with acute or convalescent COVID-19. The rearrangement uses TRBV11-3 and TRBJ1-1; D not resolved. Material: peripheral blood. The CDR3 loop reads CASSQQQNTEAFF. Here the CDR3 DNA reads TGTGCCAGCAGCCAACAGCAGAACACTGAAGCTTTCTTT. Full variable domain (rest looked up from reference TRBV11-3 and TRBJ1-1): EAGVVQSPRYKIIEKKQPVAFWCNPISGHNTLYWYLQNLGQGPELLIRYENEEAVDDSQLPKDRFSAERLKGVDSTLKIQPAELGDSAVYLCASSQQQNTEAFFGQGTRLTVV.